The 23 T cell receptor beta chains below come from one sample, sequenced in a study of regulatory T cells in long-lasting Graves disease. Library construction for TCR beta used iRepertoire HTBI primers and Arm-PCR of CDR3 regions. TCRdb itself ran the multiplex PCR reads through MiXCR, one entry per CDR3 protein. The sample lists a few hundred thousand distinct CDR3 sequences, about a quarter seen once, with about 27% in the top ten. Time point denoted: persistent/refractory GD, antithyroid drugs over 5 years with positive TRAb. PBMCs were the source of the RNA used for TCR sequencing. Sequencing was performed on peripheral blood mononuclear cells (PBMCs), taken when the disease was refractory, from a patient treated with antithyroid drugs. These receptors were obtained from a female donor with Graves disease.

This clonotype occurred a few times. V usage is TRBV19 and J usage is TRBJ1-2; no definite D call. The germline gives CDR1 LNHDA, CDR2 SQIVND (reference sequence). The CDR3 loop spans 14 amino acids. V lost 0 bases, J lost 4 bases, and 9 bases lay in between. CDR3 sequence reads: CASSIEDTRYGYTF. DNA for the CDR3: TGTGCCAGTAGTATAGAAGACACACGCTATGGCTACACCTTC.

This clonotype was seen repeatedly, ten times or more. J is TRBJ1-1 and V is TRBV6-1; no firm D call. Germline CDR1 and CDR2: MNHNS and SASEGT. The CDR3 is 14 amino acids. V gave up 7 bases and J gave up 4 bases, with 16 bases separating them. CDR3 nucleotides: TGTGCCAGCACCCCAGTTCCCGGAGCCACTGAAGCTTTCTTT. Protein: CASTPVPGATEAFF.

This clonotype was observed many times. The V call is TRBV28, the J call TRBJ1-5, with 12 positions matching TRBD1. The germline gives CDR1 MDHEN, CDR2 SYDVKM. Germline trimming cut 5 bases from V and 6 bases from J; bases unmatched to any gene: 8. This CDR3 spans 16 amino acids. The CDR3 region has the DNA TGTGCCAGCAGTCGGGGGACAGGGGGCGCGGGTCAGCCCCAGCATTTT. Translation gives CASSRGTGGAGQPQHF.

The chain recombines TRBV30 with TRBJ2-7, with a tentative D call TRBD2 (6 bases). Germline CDR1 reads GTSNPN; CDR2 reads SVGIG (reference sequence). The length of the CDR3 is 14 residues. V lost 0 bases to trimming and J lost 3 bases, with 12 bases between them. CDR3 in amino acids: CAWSVRRDYYEQYF. CDR3 sequence (DNA): TGTGCCTGGAGTGTACGGAGGGATTACTACGAGCAGTACTTC.

This chain joins TRBV12-3 or TRBV12-4 and TRBJ1-5, with D unresolved. This CDR3 comprises 13 residues. Between the trimmed V and J ends, which lost 3 bases and 7 bases, there was a span of 10 bases. CDR3 sequence (DNA): TGTGCCAGCAGTTTGGCGGACCCCCAGCCCCAGCATTTT. Translating it yields CASSLADPQPQHF.

This clonotype has a count of ten or more. V and J are TRBV5-1 and TRBJ1-2; 11 nucleotides line up with TRBD1. This CDR3 region has 15 residues. CDR1 SGHRS and CDR2 YFSETQ come from the germline V gene. Germline trimming cut 4 bases from V and 6 bases from J; bases unmatched to any gene: 8. CDR3 bases: TGCGCCAGCAGCAGATCCGGGACAGGGGGTGATGGCTACACCTTC. It yields the protein CASSRSGTGGDGYTF.

The rearrangement uses TRBV7-6 and TRBJ2-2; no definite D call. CDR1 SGHVS and CDR2 FNYEAQ come from the germline V gene. Deletions cut 7 bases from V and 1 base from J, with 13 bases between. This CDR3 region has 15 residues. CDR3 residues: CASTLFAENTGELFF. CDR3 in DNA: TGTGCCAGCACCCTTTTTGCGGAGAACACCGGGGAGCTGTTTTTT.

This chain joins TRBV7-9 and TRBJ1-3; D gene ambiguous. Trimming took 5 bases from V and 4 from J, leaving 9 bases between them. In germline, CDR1 is SEHNR, CDR2 FQNEAQ (reference sequence). The CDR3 spans 13 residues. CDR3 region: CASSPVQGNTIYF. As DNA, the CDR3 is TGTGCCAGCAGCCCCGTTCAAGGAAACACCATATATTTT.

The rearrangement joins TRBV5-1 to TRBJ2-1; D might be TRBD1 (6 bases). Trimming pared 0 bases from V and 0 bases from J, leaving 7 bases between. CDR3 size: 15 residues. Germline values: CDR1 SGHRS, CDR2 YFSETQ. The CDR3: CASSLAQGSYNEQFF. CDR3 nucleotide sequence: TGCGCCAGCAGCTTGGCACAGGGCTCCTACAATGAGCAGTTCTTC.

Details on this clonotype: Mismatch with germline at one junction end may stem from a read error. J is TRBJ1-2 and V is TRBV2, with TRBD1 identical over 9 bases. This CDR3 has 14 residues. From germline, CDR1 is SNHLY and CDR2 FYNNEI. The CDR3 DNA follows: TGTGCCACCAGTGCGGGACAGGGAAACTATGGCTACACCTTC. It is translated as CATSAGQGNYGYTF.

This clonotype was seen many times. The V call is TRBV3-1, the J call TRBJ1-6; D is uncertain. Trimming shortened V by 3 bases and J by 10 bases, and 7 bases separated the two germline ends. Germline assignment: CDR1 LGHDT and CDR2 YNNKEL (reference sequence). The CDR3 length is 12 residues. The CDR3 DNA reads as TGTGCCAGCAGCCATACAAGCTCACCCCTCCACTTT. Encoded protein: CASSHTSSPLHF.

As concerns this clonotype: This sequence may be a read error, since a much larger clone differs from it by one base. The chain carries TRBV6-2 or TRBV6-3 and TRBJ2-1, with 9 bases fitting TRBD2. CDR3 length: 15 residues. J lost 1 base, V lost 5 bases, and 3 bases had no gene match. In germline, CDR1 is MNHEY, CDR2 SVGEGT. The CDR3 nucleotides are TGTGCCAGCAGTGCGACTAGCGGTTCCTACAATGAGCAGTTCTTC. Translating gives CASSATSGSYNEQFF.

This clonotype was detected only a few times. This rearrangement joins TRBV20-1 to TRBJ1-5, with 7 bases fitting TRBD1. CDR3 size: 14 residues. After removal of 1 base from V and 3 bases from J, the junction contained 3 bases not matched to a gene. The germline gives CDR1 DFQATT, CDR2 SNEGSKA (reference sequence). CDR3 coding DNA: TGCAGTGCTAGAGCGGGACAGTACAATCAGCCCCAGCATTTT. Amino acids: CSARAGQYNQPQHF.

Only a few counts were recorded for this clonotype. V gene TRBV19 combines with J gene TRBJ2-5; D not resolved. CDR3 length equals 12 residues. V was pared by 6 bases and J by 5 bases, with 10 bases between. Per germline, CDR1 LNHDA and CDR2 SQIVND (reference sequence). CDR3 region: CASRQPPETQYF. DNA of the CDR3: TGTGCCAGTAGACAACCCCCCGAGACCCAGTACTTC.

The gene calls are TRBV20-1 and TRBJ1-2; possible D gene TRBD1, 5 bases. Germline CDR1 is DFQATT and CDR2 is SNEGSKA (reference sequence). There are 12 residues in the CDR3. V shed 5 bases and J shed 2 bases, with 9 bases lying between them. CDR3 protein: CSASDSNYGYTF. As DNA, the CDR3 is TGCAGTGCTTCCGACAGCAACTATGGCTACACCTTC.

V and J are TRBV28 and TRBJ1-5; D remains unclear. The V gene's germline CDR1 is MDHEN and CDR2 SYDVKM. CDR3 length: 9 amino acids. Trimming pared 8 bases from V and 9 bases from J, leaving 5 bases between. The CDR3 spells CASSPPQHF. The CDR3 coding sequence is TGTGCCAGCTCTCCGCCCCAGCATTTT.

This clonotype was counted ten times or more. The chain couples TRBV5-1 to TRBJ1-5; D is unclear. The V gene lost 4 bases and the J gene lost 3 bases, with 8 bases spanning the gap. CDR1 is SGHRS and CDR2 is YFSETQ in the germline V gene. The CDR3 runs to 13 residues. Written as DNA, the CDR3 is TGCGCCAGCAGCGTAGACACCAATCAGCCCCAGCATTTT. Translation: CASSVDTNQPQHF.

V and J are TRBV12-3 or TRBV12-4 and TRBJ1-5, with TRBD1 as a possible D gene (5 bases). V shed 2 bases and J shed 2 bases, with 16 bases lying between them. This CDR3 is built from 17 residues. The CDR3: CASSLIVGTEGNQPQHF. CDR3 coding DNA: TGTGCCAGCAGTTTAATTGTGGGGACTGAAGGCAATCAGCCCCAGCATTTT.

This clonotype was observed a handful of times. The gene calls are TRBV12-3 or TRBV12-4 and TRBJ2-3; 7 nucleotides agree with TRBD1. This CDR3 is built from 18 residues. V shed 1 base, J shed 0 bases, and the junction held 10 bases outside the gene matches. The CDR3 DNA is TGTGCCAGCAGTTTAGGGACAGGTGAAACAGTTAGCACAGATACGCAGTATTTT. Encoded protein: CASSLGTGETVSTDTQYF.

This clonotype was seen at least ten times. The V and J genes are TRBV6-1 and TRBJ1-2; 9 bases are a match to TRBD1. This CDR3 comprises 15 residues. The germline V gene encodes CDR1 MNHNS and CDR2 SASEGT. J gave up 4 bases and V 5 bases, and 8 bases lay outside the gene matches. CDR3 sequence reads: CASSYAGQGGYGYTF. The CDR3 DNA reads as TGTGCCAGCAGTTACGCGGGACAGGGTGGCTATGGCTACACCTTC.

This clonotype was picked up many times. The chain couples TRBV12-3 or TRBV12-4 to TRBJ2-2, with a possible D match to TRBD1 (5 bases). This CDR3 has 17 residues. The V gene lost 7 bases and the J gene lost 3 bases, with 21 bases spanning the gap. In DNA, the CDR3 is TGTGCCAGCACCCCAAGGGGAATAGCATTCGACACCGGGGAGCTGTTTTTT. Its protein product is CASTPRGIAFDTGELFF.

This clonotype occurred many times. The rearrangement links TRBV27 to TRBJ2-5; either TRBD1 or TRBD2 may fit D (5 bases each). CDR1 is MNHEY, CDR2 SMNVEV, per germline (reference sequence). The CDR3 has 16 residues. Trimming removed 1 base from V and 1 base from J, with 13 bases in between. The CDR3 is CASSLLGASSQETQYF. CDR3 sequence (DNA): TGTGCCAGCAGTTTATTAGGGGCTAGCAGCCAAGAGACCCAGTACTTC.

This chain uses TRBV6-1 with TRBJ2-2; 12 nucleotides align to TRBD2. The V segment lost 5 bases and the J segment 5 bases; nucleotides outside the gene matches: 6. CDR1 and CDR2 (germline): MNHNS, SASEGT. The CDR3 runs 16 residues. This chain's CDR3 is CASSPTSGSLTGELFF. CDR3 in DNA: TGTGCCAGCAGTCCGACTAGCGGGAGCTTGACCGGGGAGCTGTTTTTT.